This TCR beta chain was recorded in a study of molecular identifiers for immune sequencing clone quantification. With V trimmed by 3 bases and J by 10 bases, 8 bases remained unmatched. The CDR3 sequence is 13 residues long. Germline CDR1 LGHDT, CDR2 YNNKEL (reference sequence). TCRdb re-called the PCR reads through MiXCR, storing one row per CDR3 protein. The data show 55,000 to 75,000 distinct CDR3 sequences, roughly 18% seen once. Many counts were recorded for this clonotype. The J gene is TRBJ2-7, the V gene TRBV3-1, with 8 positions matching TRBD1. The TCR was taken from a human donor in good health. Some libraries in this study had Jurkat cell RNA spiked in. The source material was naive CD8+ T cells from blood, with Jurkat cell RNA spiked in. Subset meaning: FACS-sorted CD8+CD4-CCR7+CD45RA+ naive T cells. This chain's CDR3 is CASSHQRTGPQYF. The CDR3, as DNA: TGTGCCAGCAGCCACCAACGGACAGGGCCCCAGTACTTC.